This T cell receptor (beta chain) was recorded in a study of T cell therapy after organ transplantation. As for the study in general: Two of the ten patients were classed as nonresponders.

Described time point: 20-29 weeks after completion of therapy. Note on this clone: Its antigen is as yet unknown.

The assay was immunoSEQ multiplex PCR, and TCRdb's table has in-frame clones only and misses some. This table holds roughly 2,400 clones, 60% to 80% found once. General study findings and limits: Minimal repertoire change after therapy followed marked pretherapy expansions in nonresponders. Pretherapy CD8 clonality inversely correlated with its fold change after therapy.

The sequence derives from a human patient who had received a solid organ transplant and had CMV disease. Some T cells may have originated in the graft donor. Sequenced material: CD8+ T cells from blood, taken after autologous CMV-specific T cell therapy.

CDR3 loop: CASSVTGEGTDTQYF. Written as DNA, the CDR3 is TGTGCCAGCAGTGTGACGGGAGAGGGGACAGATACGCAGTATTTT. The chain links TRBV6-4 to TRBJ2-3; possibly TRBD2 for D (6 bases). The ends were cut back, 4 bases at V and 3 bases at J, with 14 bases in the middle. Per the germline V gene, CDR1 is MRHNA and CDR2 is SNTAGT. CDR3 length: 15 amino acids.